The 29 T cell receptor beta chains below come from one sample, sequenced in a study of T-cell reconstitution after alpha-beta-depleted transplantation in children. It was with unique molecular identifiers that the TCRbeta library was prepared. TCRdb processed the PCR reads anew with MiXCR; each CDR3 protein has one entry. The sample shows around 700,000 distinct CDR3 sequences, roughly 14% of them seen only once. The source material was PBMCs, sampled before TCRalphabeta/CD19-depleted stem cell transplant. The receptors here all came from a girl under 10 years old with congenital amegakaryocytic thrombocytopenia, due to receive a stem cell transplant.

This clonotype showed up many times. This chain links TRBV10-3 with TRBJ2-7, with 13 bases fitting TRBD2. Losses at the gene ends were 4 bases for V and 6 bases for J; bases not matched to a gene: 3. This CDR3 has 14 amino acids. The germline V gene has CDR1 ENHRY and CDR2 SYGVKD. CDR3 residues: CAISGTSGRSEQYF. CDR3 DNA sequence: TGTGCCATCAGTGGGACTAGCGGGAGAAGCGAGCAGTACTTC.

In its sample, this clonotype was seen a few times. The rearrangement joins TRBV3-1 to TRBJ2-7, with 11 bases identical to TRBD2. This CDR3 contains 17 residues. Germline V gene sequence: CDR1 LGHDT, CDR2 YNNKEL (reference sequence). With V trimmed by 4 bases and J by 2 bases, 10 bases remained unmatched. The CDR3 DNA sequence: TGTGCCAGCAGCCCGATACCGGGACTAGCGGTAGCCTACGAGCAGTACTTC. Translation gives CASSPIPGLAVAYEQYF.

The table lists this clonotype with many counts. In DNA, the CDR3 is TGTGCCAGCAGTTACCAAGATACGCAGTATTTT. Its translation is CASSYQDTQYF. The chain employs TRBV12-3 or TRBV12-4 and TRBJ2-3; D unclear. This CDR3 spans 11 amino acids. V was shortened by 4 bases and J by 5 bases, with 4 bases between the two germline ends.

With regard to this clonotype: Being one base from a much bigger clone, this may be a read error. The chain has TRBV5-1 and TRBJ2-7, with TRBD2 matching over 13 bases. The length of the CDR3 is 16 residues. Per the germline V gene, CDR1 is SGHRS and CDR2 is YFSETQ. V lost 6 bases and J lost 4; bases outside the gene matches: 10. The CDR3 DNA reads TGCGCCAGCACTCGGACTAGCGGGAGACGATTGTACGAGCAGTACTTC. This gives the protein CASTRTSGRRLYEQYF.

This clonotype has at least ten counts. The gene calls are TRBV12-3 or TRBV12-4 and TRBJ2-2; 13 positions agree with TRBD2. This CDR3 has 17 residues. V dropped 6 bases and J dropped 4; count of bases not matched to a gene: 8. As DNA, the CDR3 is TGTGCCAGCAGAATGGTGGGACTAGCGGGATCCACCGGGGAGCTGTTTTTT. Its protein is CASRMVGLAGSTGELFF.

V usage is TRBV20-1 and J usage is TRBJ1-5; a weak D match, TRBD1 (6 bases). Per the germline V gene, CDR1 is DFQATT and CDR2 is SNEGSKA (reference sequence). The CDR3 covers 13 residues. V lost 6 bases and J lost 9, with 18 bases in between. CDR3 sequence: CSALTGLYGPQHF. The CDR3 DNA sequence: TGCAGTGCCCTCACAGGGCTGTACGGGCCCCAGCATTTT.

This clonotype showed up just a few times. J is TRBJ2-2 and V is TRBV3-1; 11 bases are shared with TRBD2. This CDR3 region has 16 residues. CDR1 is LGHDT, CDR2 YNNKEL, per germline (reference sequence). Trimming cost V 5 bases and J 4 bases; bases outside gene matches: 6. CDR3 sequence reads: CASSLRTSGPTGELFF. CDR3 bases: TGTGCCAGCAGCTTACGGACTAGCGGGCCCACCGGGGAGCTGTTTTTT.

This sequence joins TRBV30 and TRBJ1-2, with 8 bases fitting TRBD1. Germline V gene data show CDR1 as GTSNPN and CDR2 as SVGIG (reference sequence). The CDR3 totals 15 residues. J lost 0 bases, V lost 1 base, and 4 bases had no gene match. CDR3 loop: CAWSEDRGPNYGYTF. Written as DNA, the CDR3 is TGTGCCTGGAGTGAAGACAGGGGCCCTAACTATGGCTACACCTTC.

The CDR3 bases are TGCGCCAGCAGCACTGGAACCGGGACTAGGGCCTACAATGAGCAGTTCTTC. Amino acids: CASSTGTGTRAYNEQFF. The chain employs TRBV5-1 and TRBJ2-1, with TRBD2 matching 8 bases. This CDR3 is 17 amino acids long. Per germline, CDR1 SGHRS and CDR2 YFSETQ. V shed 4 bases, J shed 2 bases, and the junction held 11 bases outside the gene matches.

This clonotype was detected many times. The chain carries TRBV7-8 and TRBJ2-1, with 11 bases that match TRBD2. V lost 4 bases and J lost 8; bases outside the gene matches: 13. This CDR3 has 17 residues. Germline V gene sequence: CDR1 SGHVS, CDR2 FQNEAQ. The DNA for the CDR3 is TGTGCCAGCAGCTGGATGGTTAGCGGGAGGGCCCAGGATGAGCAGTTCTTC. This sequence encodes CASSWMVSGRAQDEQFF. Together with reference TRBV7-8 and TRBJ2-1, the CDR3 gives the full variable domain: GAGVSQSPRYKVAKRGQDVALRCDPISGHVSLFWYQQALGQGPEFLTYFQNEAQLDKSGLPSDRFFAERPEGSVSTLKIQRTQQEDSAVYLCASSWMVSGRAQDEQFFGPGTRLTVL.

About this clonotype itself: Lacking the conserved final phenylalanine or tryptophan, this CDR3 likely reflects a read error. The chain employs TRBV20-1 and TRBJ1-2; 7 bases line up with TRBD1. The CDR3 extends over 14 amino acids. Germline V gives CDR1 DFQATT, CDR2 SNEGSKA (reference sequence). Trimming took 3 bases from V and 4 from J; bases not matched to a gene: 8. Here the CDR3 DNA reads TGCAGTGCTAGGCGACAGGGCGACGCCTATGGCTACACCTTA. It is translated as CSARRQGDAYGYTL.

This clonotype was seen ten or more times. The chain has TRBV5-1 and TRBJ2-2, with D perhaps matching TRBD2 (6 bases). The CDR3 extends over 16 amino acids. Trimming stripped 0 bases from V and 6 bases from J, with 15 bases between. In germline, CDR1 is SGHRS, CDR2 YFSETQ. CDR3 region: CASSLGFGGRPGELFF. CDR3 in DNA: TGCGCCAGCAGCTTGGGGTTCGGAGGGCGTCCCGGGGAGCTGTTTTTT.

This clonotype was counted between two and nine times. The chain recombines TRBV6-5 with TRBJ2-1; tentative D call: TRBD1 (7 bases). Per germline, CDR1 MNHEY and CDR2 SVGAGI. V was cut by 2 bases and J by 7 bases, with 21 bases left in between. The CDR3 has 17 amino acids. The CDR3 region is CASSYKIGGGLGNEQFF. The CDR3 bases are TGTGCCAGCAGTTACAAAATCGGAGGGGGCCTCGGGAATGAGCAGTTCTTC.

This clonotype was observed at least ten times. The V and J genes are TRBV12-3 or TRBV12-4 and TRBJ2-2; maybe TRBD2 (6 bases). V dropped 6 bases and J dropped 4 bases, with 18 bases sitting between them. This CDR3 has 16 amino acids. The CDR3 nucleotides are TGTGCCAGCAGCCCCCTTCTCGGGAGCTTCACCGGGGAGCTGTTTTTT. Its translation is CASSPLLGSFTGELFF.

This clonotype was counted a few times. The chain recombines TRBV30 with TRBJ2-1, with D unclear. The V and J ends lost 4 bases and 8 bases respectively, with 6 bases between them. Looked up from germline, CDR1 is GTSNPN and CDR2 is SVGIG (reference sequence). The length of the CDR3 is 10 residues. The CDR3 spells CAWTADEQFF. Here the CDR3 DNA reads TGTGCCTGGACGGCGGATGAGCAGTTCTTC.

This clonotype was seen repeatedly, ten times or more. V usage is TRBV28 and J usage is TRBJ1-6, with 7 bases lining up with TRBD1. The CDR3 is 14 amino acids. Trimming cost V 6 bases and J 9 bases; bases outside gene matches: 8. The germline CDR1 and CDR2 sequences are MDHEN and SYDVKM. For the CDR3, the DNA is TGTGCCAGCAGCTCACAGGGGATATCTTCACCCCTCCACTTT. Protein product: CASSSQGISSPLHF.

The CDR3 sequence is CASSKGEGNQPQHF. The CDR3 DNA reads TGTGCCAGCAGCAAAGGCGAAGGCAATCAGCCCCAGCATTTT. J is TRBJ1-5 and V is TRBV21-1. TRBV21-1 is termed a pseudogene. The CDR3 spans 14 residues.

This clonotype has just a few counts. V gene TRBV12-3 or TRBV12-4 combines with J gene TRBJ2-1; TRBD2 matches at 9 bases. The CDR3 contains 14 residues. Unmatched junction bases numbered 6, after V lost 6 bases and J lost 6 bases. For the CDR3, the DNA is TGTGCCAGCAGAGGGACTAGCCCGCCCAATGAGCAGTTCTTC. This gives the protein CASRGTSPPNEQFF.

This clonotype was seen many times. The chain links TRBV5-1 to TRBJ1-1; tentative D call: TRBD1 (6 bases). The length of the CDR3 is 14 residues. The V end lost 4 bases, the J end lost 4 bases, and 14 bases lay between the germline ends. Germline lookup yields CDR1 SGHRS and CDR2 YFSETQ. The CDR3 DNA is TGCGCCAGCAGCCCCCGTGGAGGGGGCACTGAAGCTTTCTTT. This codes for CASSPRGGGTEAFF. The full variable domain, in which reference TRBV5-1 and TRBJ1-1 provide the parts outside the CDR3, is KAGVTQTPRYLIKTRGQQVTLSCSPISGHRSVSWYQQTPGQGLQFLFEYFSETQRNKGNFPGRFSGRQFSNSRSEMNVSTLELGDSALYLCASSPRGGGTEAFFGQGTRLTVV.

This clonotype was observed a handful of times. V usage is TRBV5-1 and J usage is TRBJ2-3; 10 nucleotides align to TRBD2. CDR3 length equals 16 residues. Germline V gene data show CDR1 as SGHRS and CDR2 as YFSETQ. The ends lost 6 bases at V and 6 bases at J; junction bases unmatched: 13. CDR3 coding DNA: TGCGCCAGCAAGGGTGTAAGCGGGAGGGCCTTTGATACGCAGTATTTT. This codes for CASKGVSGRAFDTQYF.

Worth noting for this clonotype: A much more abundant neighbour one base away suggests this may be a read error. This chain uses TRBV20-1 with TRBJ2-2; D might be TRBD1 (5 bases). The germline V and J ends were trimmed by 4 bases and 3 bases, with 9 bases remaining between them. The CDR3 loop spans 13 amino acids. Looked up from germline, CDR1 is DFQATT and CDR2 is SNEGSKA (reference sequence). CDR3 loop: CSATDSYTGELFF. The CDR3 DNA reads as TGCAGTGCTACCGACAGTTACACCGGGGAGCTGTTTTTT.

The gene calls are TRBV12-3 or TRBV12-4 and TRBJ2-1; 8 positions agree with TRBD2. There are 13 residues in the CDR3. J gave up 8 bases and V 8 bases, and 8 bases lay outside the gene matches. CDR3: CASWGGRRDEQFF. The CDR3 coding sequence is TGTGCCAGCTGGGGCGGGAGGAGGGATGAGCAGTTCTTC.

This clonotype was counted at least ten times. This chain joins TRBV12-3 or TRBV12-4 and TRBJ2-1; 11 positions match TRBD2. The CDR3 is 13 amino acids. The junction had 6 bases not matched to a gene; V was cut back by 8 bases and J by 9 bases. Written as DNA, the CDR3 is TGTGCCAGCGCACTAGCGGGAGTTGCTGAGCAGTTCTTC. Its protein is CASALAGVAEQFF.

Only a few counts were recorded for this clonotype. CDR3 sequence: CASSQPQGGGGELFF. As DNA, the CDR3 is TGTGCCAGCAGCCAACCCCAGGGTGGCGGCGGGGAGCTGTTTTTT. The gene calls are TRBV12-3 or TRBV12-4 and TRBJ2-2, with D possibly being TRBD1 (5 bases). V was clipped by 6 bases and J by 7 bases, with 18 bases between them. The CDR3 is 15 residues long.

This clonotype was recorded many times. V and J are TRBV28 and TRBJ1-2; the D is unclear. Between the trimmed V and J ends, which lost 3 bases and 5 bases, there was a span of 10 bases. CDR1 and CDR2 (germline): MDHEN, SYDVKM. This CDR3 has 13 amino acids. The CDR3 coding sequence is TGTGCCAGCAGTTTGGGCAGGTCTTATGGCTACACCTTC. This translates into CASSLGRSYGYTF.

This clonotype was counted a few times. V and J are TRBV24-1 and TRBJ2-2, with a tentative D call TRBD1 (6 bases). V was trimmed by 5 bases and J by 5 bases, leaving 14 bases between them. Germline-derived CDR1 and CDR2 are KGHDR and SFDVKD. This CDR3 contains 15 residues. For the CDR3, the DNA is TGTGCCACCAGTGTTAAGGGACAATCTACCGGGGAGCTGTTTTTT. Encoded protein: CATSVKGQSTGELFF.

This clonotype was detected only a few times. This chain connects TRBV7-3 to TRBJ2-4; D remains ambiguous. Germline V lookup: CDR1 SGHTA, CDR2 FQGTGA. Trimming left V 7 bases short and J 0 bases short, with 10 bases between. The length of the CDR3 is 14 residues. The CDR3: CASIQMLAKNIQYF. CDR3 nucleotide sequence: TGTGCCAGCATCCAAATGCTAGCCAAAAACATTCAGTACTTC.

This clonotype was observed a handful of times. The chain links TRBV30 to TRBJ2-2; 8 nucleotides match TRBD2. There are 14 residues in the CDR3. The germline gives CDR1 GTSNPN, CDR2 SVGIG (reference sequence). V gave up 2 bases and J gave up 9 bases; unmatched junction bases: 8. The CDR3 sequence is CAWSPREVPRELFF. CDR3 nucleotides: TGTGCCTGGAGTCCGCGGGAGGTTCCCCGGGAGCTGTTTTTT.

This clonotype was detected many times. V gene TRBV12-3 or TRBV12-4 combines with J gene TRBJ2-7; a weak D match, TRBD1 (6 bases). The V end lost 5 bases, the J end lost 2 bases, and 13 bases lay between the germline ends. The length of the CDR3 is 14 residues. CDR3 loop: CASSIDRLTYEQYF. DNA of the CDR3: TGTGCCAGCAGTATTGACAGGCTCACCTACGAGCAGTACTTC.